The clone carrying this T cell receptor (beta chain) was seen at least ten times. Its target is unknown. The data belong to a study of molecular identifiers for immune sequencing clone quantification. Findings of the study overall: For highly expanded clones, sizes could be underestimated when identical TCR molecules share a barcode. Over 97% of effector molecules, yet under 1% of naive-cell molecules, were held by clones above 20 RNA copies.

Each CDR3 protein gets one entry after TCRdb re-called the PCR reads with MiXCR. The top ten clones hold about 0.8% of a sample with some 590,000 distinct CDR3 sequences, about 25% of them seen once. The length of the CDR3 is 13 residues. Germline CDR1 reads LGHNA; CDR2 reads YNFKEQ. Trimming cost V 5 bases and J 5 bases; bases outside gene matches: 3. This sequence originates from a human donor in good health. Some libraries in this study had Jurkat cell RNA spiked in. The chain links TRBV4-2 to TRBJ1-5; 7 bases are a match to TRBD1. Sequencing was carried out using naive CD8+ T cells from blood, with Jurkat cell RNA spiked in. Subset denoted: FACS-sorted CD8+CD4-CCR7+CD45RA+ naive T cells. In DNA, the CDR3 is TGTGCCAGCAGCTCAACAGGGGATCAGCCCCAGCATTTT. This translates into CASSSTGDQPQHF.